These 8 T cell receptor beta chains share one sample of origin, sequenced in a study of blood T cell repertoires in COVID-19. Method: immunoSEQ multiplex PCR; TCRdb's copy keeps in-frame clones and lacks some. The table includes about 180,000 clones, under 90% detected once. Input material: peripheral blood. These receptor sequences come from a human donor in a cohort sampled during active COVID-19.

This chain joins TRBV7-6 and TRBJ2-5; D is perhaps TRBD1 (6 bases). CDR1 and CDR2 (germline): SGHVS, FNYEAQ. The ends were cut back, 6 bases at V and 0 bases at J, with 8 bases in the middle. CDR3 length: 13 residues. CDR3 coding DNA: TGTGCCAGCAGTGACAGGTACCAAGAGACCCAGTACTTC. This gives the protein CASSDRYQETQYF.

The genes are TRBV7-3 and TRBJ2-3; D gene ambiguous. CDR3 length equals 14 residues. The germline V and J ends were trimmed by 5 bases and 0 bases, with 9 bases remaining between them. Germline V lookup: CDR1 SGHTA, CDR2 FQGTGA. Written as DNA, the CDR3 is TGTGCCAGCAGCCCGACGACTAGCACAGATACGCAGTATTTT. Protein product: CASSPTTSTDTQYF.

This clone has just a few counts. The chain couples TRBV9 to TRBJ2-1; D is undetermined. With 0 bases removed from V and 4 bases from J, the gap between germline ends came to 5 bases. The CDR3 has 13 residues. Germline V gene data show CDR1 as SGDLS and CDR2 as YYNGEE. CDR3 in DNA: TGTGCCAGCAGCGTAGCCAGTTACAATGAGCAGTTCTTC. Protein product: CASSVASYNEQFF.

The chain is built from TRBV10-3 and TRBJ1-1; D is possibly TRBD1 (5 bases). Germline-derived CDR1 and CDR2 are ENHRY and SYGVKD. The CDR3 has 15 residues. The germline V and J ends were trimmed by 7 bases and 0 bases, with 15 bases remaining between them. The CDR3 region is CAIKPREGMNTEAFF. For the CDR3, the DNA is TGTGCCATCAAACCCAGGGAAGGTATGAACACTGAAGCTTTCTTT.

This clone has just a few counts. DNA of the CDR3: TGTGCCAGCAGTGAAGCTACCGTTCTCGGACCAGGGGGTCAGCCCCAGCATTTT. This codes for CASSEATVLGPGGQPQHF. The V call is TRBV2, the J call TRBJ1-5, with 7 bases matching TRBD1. Trimming at V came to 0 bases and at J to 6 bases, leaving 14 bases not matched to a gene. Germline CDR1 SNHLY, CDR2 FYNNEI. The CDR3 loop spans 18 amino acids. The whole variable domain, filled in from reference TRBV2 and TRBJ1-5, reads EPEVTQTPSHQVTQMGQEVILRCVPISNHLYFYWYRQILGQKVEFLVSFYNNEISEKSEIFDDQFSVERPDGSNFTLKIRSTKLEDSAMYFCASSEATVLGPGGQPQHFGDGTRLSIL.

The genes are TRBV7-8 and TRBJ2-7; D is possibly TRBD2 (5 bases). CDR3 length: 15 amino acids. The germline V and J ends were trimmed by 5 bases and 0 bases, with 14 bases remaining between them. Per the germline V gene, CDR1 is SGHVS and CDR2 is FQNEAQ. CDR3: CASSPRRFPSYEQYF. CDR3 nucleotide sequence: TGTGCCAGCAGCCCCCGGAGGTTCCCCTCCTACGAGCAGTACTTC.

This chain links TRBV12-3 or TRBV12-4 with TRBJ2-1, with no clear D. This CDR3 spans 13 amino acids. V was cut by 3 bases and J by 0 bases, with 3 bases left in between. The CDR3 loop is CASSFNSYNEQFF. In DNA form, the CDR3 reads TGTGCCAGCAGTTTCAACTCCTACAATGAGCAGTTCTTC.

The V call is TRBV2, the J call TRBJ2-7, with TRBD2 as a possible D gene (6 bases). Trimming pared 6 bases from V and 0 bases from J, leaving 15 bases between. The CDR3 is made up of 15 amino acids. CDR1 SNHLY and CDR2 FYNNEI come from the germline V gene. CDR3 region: CASRAWGDLSYEQYF. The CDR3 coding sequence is TGTGCCAGCAGGGCTTGGGGGGATCTCTCCTACGAGCAGTACTTC. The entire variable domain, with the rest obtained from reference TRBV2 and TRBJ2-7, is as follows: EPEVTQTPSHQVTQMGQEVILRCVPISNHLYFYWYRQILGQKVEFLVSFYNNEISEKSEIFDDQFSVERPDGSNFTLKIRSTKLEDSAMYFCASRAWGDLSYEQYFGPGTRLTVT.